The 8 T cell receptor beta chains reported below all come from one sample, sequenced in a study of metastatic and nonmetastatic thyroid tumors. TCRdb ran MiXCR on the PCR reads. Of about 24,000 clones detected, roughly 12% appear once; the ten largest clones hold about 13%. No treatment had been given to any patient before thyroid surgery. The specimen was blood. These receptors were taken from a female donor with papillary thyroid cancer or a benign thyroid nodule (not recorded which). Some clones in this sample may be carry-over from other donors' samples.

This clone was counted many times. This chain connects TRBV2 to TRBJ1-2; D is unclear. CDR1 and CDR2 (germline): SNHLY, FYNNEI. The CDR3 runs 12 residues. The V and J ends lost 3 bases and 4 bases respectively, with 6 bases between them. The CDR3 DNA sequence: TGTGCCAGCAGTGATGAGGTCTATGGCTACACCTTC. This sequence encodes CASSDEVYGYTF.

The sample holds many counts of this clone. The chain joins TRBV4-1 to TRBJ2-5, with D possibly matching TRBD2 (6 bases). The CDR3 is 16 residues long. Germline V CDR1 and CDR2: MGHRA, YSYEKL. The ends were cut back, 3 bases at V and 5 bases at J, with 19 bases in the middle. The CDR3 is CASSHVGGSREETQYF. CDR3 DNA sequence: TGCGCCAGCAGCCATGTCGGTGGGAGTCGGGAGGAGACCCAGTACTTC.

This clone was detected ten times or more. The chain joins TRBV9 to TRBJ1-4; D is undetermined. The CDR3 runs to 15 residues. Germline V gene data show CDR1 as SGDLS and CDR2 as YYNGEE. V lost 0 bases, J lost 2 bases, and 8 bases lay in between. CDR3 nucleotide sequence: TGTGCCAGCAGCGTAGGGGTCTGGACTAATGAAAAACTGTTTTTT. Its translation is CASSVGVWTNEKLFF.

Relative to its sample, this clone is medium-sized. This rearrangement joins TRBV6-2 or TRBV6-3 to TRBJ2-7; D is unresolved. Deletions cut 7 bases from V and 12 bases from J, with 22 bases between. Germline V CDR1 and CDR2: MNHEY, SVGEGT. The CDR3 contains 13 residues. The CDR3 sequence is CASTHPSTIRRYF. CDR3 sequence (DNA): TGTGCCAGCACCCATCCCTCTACGATCCGGCGGTACTTC.

This clone was found many times. The J gene is TRBJ2-5, the V gene TRBV7-8, with TRBD2 identical over 7 bases. This CDR3 has 13 amino acids. CDR1 and CDR2 from the germline V gene are SGHVS and FQNEAQ. V dropped 4 bases and J dropped 9; count of bases not matched to a gene: 8. The DNA of the CDR3 is TGTGCCAGCAGCTCTAGCGGCCAAACGGCCCAGTACTTC. Amino acid sequence: CASSSSGQTAQYF.

This clone was picked up many times. The genes are TRBV27 and TRBJ1-5, with D possibly TRBD1 on 5 matching bases. From germline, CDR1 is MNHEY and CDR2 SMNVEV (reference sequence). This CDR3 contains 13 residues. The V and J ends lost 3 bases and 8 bases respectively, with 11 bases between them. CDR3 in DNA: TGTGCCAGCAGTTTGGGCAGGGCTGAGCCCCAGCATTTT. Its protein is CASSLGRAEPQHF.

The chain couples TRBV2 to TRBJ2-2; 8 nucleotides align to TRBD2. The V and J ends lost 5 bases and 0 bases, in that order; junction bases with no gene match: 2. CDR1 is SNHLY and CDR2 is FYNNEI in the germline V gene. CDR3 size: 15 residues. CDR3 in amino acids: CASSTSGSNTGELFF. In DNA, the CDR3 is TGTGCCAGCAGTACTAGCGGTTCGAACACCGGGGAGCTGTTTTTT.

The sample holds a few counts of this clone. This chain links TRBV19 with TRBJ2-5; 8 nucleotides align to TRBD2. CDR3 length: 15 residues. V shed 5 bases and J 2 bases; nucleotides not matched to a gene: 7. From germline, CDR1 is LNHDA and CDR2 SQIVND (reference sequence). CDR3 loop: CASSRAGASQETQYF. The CDR3 DNA follows: TGTGCCAGTAGTCGAGCGGGAGCGTCTCAAGAGACCCAGTACTTC.